The clone carrying this TCR beta chain was picked up many times. Its antigen remains unidentified. Trimming took 5 bases from V and 7 from J; bases not matched to a gene: 8. Germline lookup yields CDR1 PRHDT and CDR2 FYEKMQ (reference sequence). The CDR3 runs to 14 residues. The data were obtained in a study of molecular identifiers for immune sequencing clone quantification. Study details: Five aliquots were made in replicates from the RNA of about 20,000 or 100,000 naive CD8 cells, and four were sequenced.

Overall study findings and caveats: Clones above 20 RNA copies contained over 98% of effector molecules and under 1% of naive molecules. Researchers reportedly could pick up spiked Jurkat TCR RNA from one cell mixed into one million naive cells. Underestimated sizes of highly expanded clones could result from identical TCR molecules that share a barcode.

MiXCR, applied by TCRdb to the PCR reads, yields one record per CDR3 protein. The sample has about 500,000 distinct CDR3 sequences; 20% to 25% are singletons. Material for sequencing was naive CD8+ T cells from blood, with Jurkat cell RNA spiked in. The sample's subset: FACS-sorted CD8+CD4-CCR7+CD45RA+ naive T cells. The chain joins TRBV13 to TRBJ2-4; the match to TRBD2 covers 7 bases. This clonotype originated in a human donor in good health. Some libraries in this study had Jurkat cell RNA spiked in. The CDR3 nucleotides are TGTGCCAGCAGCCCTCGGCTGCGGGAGAACATTCAGTACTTC. Encoded protein: CASSPRLRENIQYF.